The 17 T cell receptor beta chains below all came from one sample that was sequenced in a study of Tregs in tolerant kidney transplant recipients. Sequencing was performed with immunoSEQ multiplex PCR; in TCRdb, only in-frame clones are kept and a portion is missing. The profile shows around 230,000 clones, 80% to 85% of them singletons. Specimen: CD4+ T cells from blood. Every receptor here comes from a human donor in good health.

The rearrangement uses TRBV11-3 and TRBJ2-1; TRBD2 matches 13 bases. The CDR3 sequence is 16 residues long. Germline loops: CDR1 SGHNT, CDR2 YENEEA. The V segment lost 5 bases and the J segment 12 bases; nucleotides outside the gene matches: 13. CDR3 DNA sequence: TGTGCCAGCAGCCCCTCCGGGACTAGCGGGGCCGAGGGGCAGTTCTTC. It translates to CASSPSGTSGAEGQFF.

V is TRBV5-6 and J is TRBJ1-2; the D is unclear. V was cut by 3 bases and J by 2 bases, with 2 bases left in between. Germline-derived CDR1 and CDR2 are SGHDT and YYEEEE. This CDR3 contains 11 residues. Here the CDR3 DNA reads TGTGCCAGCAGCTCGAACTATGGCTACACCTTC. This gives the protein CASSSNYGYTF.

V is TRBV10-3 and J is TRBJ1-4; the D is unclear. V shed 6 bases and J shed 4 bases, with 12 bases lying between them. Germline V lookup: CDR1 ENHRY, CDR2 SYGVKD. There are 14 residues in the CDR3. CDR3 nucleotide sequence: TGTGCCATCAGGAGCGAGCTAAGTAATGAAAAACTGTTTTTT. This sequence encodes CAIRSELSNEKLFF.

The J gene is TRBJ2-1, the V gene TRBV7-3; the D is unclear. CDR1 and CDR2 (germline): SGHTA, FQGTGA. Deletions cut 5 bases from V and 0 bases from J, with 17 bases between. The CDR3 is made up of 17 amino acids. CDR3 coding DNA: TGTGCCAGCAGCCCTCGAGGCACCCCTAGCTCCTACAATGAGCAGTTCTTC. It is translated as CASSPRGTPSSYNEQFF.

This rearrangement joins TRBV19 to TRBJ2-6, with TRBD1 matching 11 bases. This CDR3 has 17 amino acids. V lost 4 bases to trimming and J lost 2 bases; unmatched junction nucleotides: 4. In germline, CDR1 is LNHDA, CDR2 SQIVND (reference sequence). The CDR3: CASSRPGQGAGANVLTF. CDR3 DNA: TGTGCCAGTAGTAGGCCGGGACAGGGGGCTGGGGCCAACGTCCTGACTTTC.

The chain uses TRBV9 and TRBJ2-1; D might be TRBD1 (6 bases). With 3 bases removed from V and 9 bases from J, the gap between germline ends came to 13 bases. The CDR3 loop spans 13 amino acids. Per germline, CDR1 SGDLS and CDR2 YYNGEE. The CDR3: CASSAGAGVEQFF. Here the CDR3 DNA reads TGTGCCAGCAGCGCAGGGGCCGGGGTTGAGCAGTTCTTC.

The V gene is TRBV19, the J gene TRBJ1-4; 7 bases map to TRBD1. J gave up 8 bases and V 6 bases, and 9 bases lay outside the gene matches. The CDR3 covers 14 residues. Germline-derived CDR1 and CDR2 are LNHDA and SQIVND (reference sequence). CDR3 protein: CASRGTRTGEKLFF. The CDR3 DNA reads TGTGCCAGTAGGGGGACTCGGACAGGCGAAAAACTGTTTTTT.

Points on this clone: Other DNA sequences within the sample encode an identical CDR3. CDR3 DNA: TGCGCCAGCAGCTTGGGGACAAGTCAAGAGACCCAGTACTTC. The encoded protein is CASSLGTSQETQYF. The chain has TRBV5-1 and TRBJ2-5, with D perhaps matching TRBD1 (5 bases). Germline V gene lookup returns CDR1 SGHRS and CDR2 YFSETQ. The CDR3 has 14 residues. V lost 0 bases, J lost 2 bases, and 8 bases lay in between.

This clone has only a few counts. The V gene is TRBV27, the J gene TRBJ2-6; D is perhaps TRBD1 (6 bases). CDR1 is MNHEY, CDR2 SMNVEV, per germline (reference sequence). CDR3 size: 15 residues. Trimming removed 8 bases at V and 1 base at J, with 12 bases between. The CDR3 loop reads CASCATGSGANVLTF. The CDR3 DNA follows: TGTGCCAGCTGTGCTACAGGGTCTGGGGCCAACGTCCTGACTTTC.

The chain links TRBV2 to TRBJ2-3; the D is unclear. This CDR3 spans 13 amino acids. Germline assignment: CDR1 SNHLY and CDR2 FYNNEI. V was cut by 7 bases and J by 2 bases, with 10 bases left in between. In DNA form, the CDR3 reads TGTGCCAGCACCAGATATGCCACAGATACGCAGTATTTT. It translates to CASTRYATDTQYF.

The rearrangement joins TRBV6-6 to TRBJ2-7, with D perhaps matching TRBD1 (7 bases). This CDR3 has 14 amino acids. V lost 7 bases and J lost 3, with 16 bases in between. Germline CDR1 and CDR2: MNHNY and SVGAGI (reference sequence). CDR3 in amino acids: CASTLSGGSYEQYF. The CDR3 DNA reads as TGTGCCAGCACCCTATCAGGGGGGAGCTACGAGCAGTACTTC.

The chain links TRBV7-3 to TRBJ2-1; TRBD2 matches at 9 bases. Germline V CDR1 and CDR2: SGHTA, FQGTGA. The CDR3 sequence is 15 residues long. V lost 5 bases and J lost 4; bases outside the gene matches: 6. This CDR3 reads CASSPSRGGYNEQFF. CDR3 bases: TGTGCCAGCAGCCCCTCGCGGGGGGGATACAATGAGCAGTTCTTC.

This clone has only one observation. This chain connects TRBV7-2 to TRBJ2-1; possibly TRBD1 for D (5 bases). Trimming took 5 bases from V and 0 from J, leaving 14 bases between them. Per the germline V gene, CDR1 is SGHTA and CDR2 is FQGNSA. CDR3 length: 16 amino acids. For the CDR3, the DNA is TGTGCCAGCAGCCCCTGGGGCTCCGGCTCCTACAATGAGCAGTTCTTC. Protein product: CASSPWGSGSYNEQFF.

CDR3 protein: CATSRESRGGLNHEQYF. DNA for the CDR3: TGTGCCACCAGCAGAGAGTCCCGGGGGGGCCTTAACCACGAGCAGTACTTC. This chain connects TRBV15 to TRBJ2-7, with TRBD2 identical over 8 bases. The CDR3 length is 17 residues. V lost 0 bases, J lost 5 bases, and 12 bases stayed unmatched. Germline loops: CDR1 LNHNV, CDR2 YYDKDF (reference sequence).

The V gene is TRBV6-5, the J gene TRBJ1-1, with TRBD1 matching 7 bases. The germline V gene has CDR1 MNHEY and CDR2 SVGAGI. The J segment lost 2 bases and the V segment lost 9 bases, leaving 9 bases of the junction unmatched. This CDR3 region has 14 residues. CDR3 coding DNA: TGTGCCAGTCAAAGGGACAGTTCAAACACTGAAGCTTTCTTT. Translated: CASQRDSSNTEAFF.

The chain uses TRBV6-4 and TRBJ1-2, with TRBD1 matching over 7 bases. V shed 8 bases, J shed 4 bases, and the junction held 19 bases outside the gene matches. The CDR3 totals 17 residues. In germline, CDR1 is MRHNA, CDR2 SNTAGT. CDR3 sequence: CASSREPTGRGIYGYTF. In DNA, the CDR3 is TGTGCCAGCTCGCGAGAGCCGACAGGGAGGGGGATCTATGGCTACACCTTC.

The chain has TRBV11-3 and TRBJ1-2; 7 bases are shared with TRBD1. This CDR3 is 13 amino acids long. CDR1 is SGHNT and CDR2 is YENEEA in the germline V gene. V gave up 5 bases and J gave up 4 bases; unmatched junction bases: 4. The CDR3 nucleotides read TGTGCCAGCAGCCTGGACAGGACCTATGGCTACACCTTC. It codes for CASSLDRTYGYTF.